This TCR beta chain was sequenced during a study of patients and donors after allogeneic stem cell transplantation. The CDR3 covers 13 residues. Per germline, CDR1 MGHDK and CDR2 SYGVNS. V lost 7 bases and J 2 bases, leaving 11 bases between the germline ends. TCRdb called the RT-PCR reads again in MiXCR, with one record for every CDR3 protein. The sample contains about a million distinct CDR3 sequences, around 17% of which appear only once. This chain joins TRBV25-1 and TRBJ1-2; D is unclear. The sample taken for sequencing was blood, either unsorted or a sorted T cell fraction (not recorded which). This TCR was recovered from a human donor who was either an allogeneic HSCT recipient or a stem cell or donor lymphocyte infusion donor (not recorded which). It is not recorded whose cells these are; they may come from a transplant donor. The CDR3: CASNRDGNYGYTF. CDR3 in DNA: TGTGCCAGCAACAGAGACGGGAACTATGGCTACACCTTC.